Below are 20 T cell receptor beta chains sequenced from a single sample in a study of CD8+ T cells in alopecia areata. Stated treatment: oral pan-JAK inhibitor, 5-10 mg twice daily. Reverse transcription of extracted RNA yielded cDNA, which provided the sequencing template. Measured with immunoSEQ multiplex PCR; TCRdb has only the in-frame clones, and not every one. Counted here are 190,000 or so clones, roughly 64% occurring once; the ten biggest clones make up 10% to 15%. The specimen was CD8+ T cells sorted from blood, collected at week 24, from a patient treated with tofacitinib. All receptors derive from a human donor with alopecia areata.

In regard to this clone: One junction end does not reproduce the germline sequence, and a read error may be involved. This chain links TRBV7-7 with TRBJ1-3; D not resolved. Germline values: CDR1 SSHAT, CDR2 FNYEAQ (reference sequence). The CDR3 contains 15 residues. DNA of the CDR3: TGTGCTAGCAGCTTATCCCAAAGCTCTGGAAACACCATATATTTT. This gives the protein CASSLSQSSGNTIYF.

CDR3 region: CATSRRDRAGYGYTF. Here the CDR3 DNA reads TGTGCCACCAGCAGACGAGACAGGGCGGGCTATGGCTACACCTTC. The rearrangement joins TRBV15 to TRBJ1-2; TRBD1 aligns across 7 bases. J lost 4 bases, V lost 2 bases, and 7 bases had no gene match. The CDR3 spans 15 residues. Per germline, CDR1 LNHNV and CDR2 YYDKDF (reference sequence).

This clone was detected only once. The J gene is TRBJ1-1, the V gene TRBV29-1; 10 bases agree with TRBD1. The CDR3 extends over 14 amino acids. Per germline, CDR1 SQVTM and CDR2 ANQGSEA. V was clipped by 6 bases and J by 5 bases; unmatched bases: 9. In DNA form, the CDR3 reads TGCAGCGTGAGGACAGGGGGGATTCGTACTGAAGCTTTCTTT. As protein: CSVRTGGIRTEAFF.

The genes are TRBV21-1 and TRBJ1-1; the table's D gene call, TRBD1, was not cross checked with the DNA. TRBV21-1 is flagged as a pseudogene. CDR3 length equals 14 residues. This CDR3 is CAIRCDRVVTEAFF. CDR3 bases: TGTGCCATCCGGTGCGACAGGGTAGTCACTGAAGCTTTCTTT.

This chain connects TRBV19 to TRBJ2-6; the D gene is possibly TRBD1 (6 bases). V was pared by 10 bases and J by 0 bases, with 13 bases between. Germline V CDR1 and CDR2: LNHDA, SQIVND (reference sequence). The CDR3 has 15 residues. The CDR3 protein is CATRTASSGANVLTF. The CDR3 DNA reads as TGTGCCACAAGGACAGCTAGCTCTGGGGCCAACGTCCTGACTTTC.

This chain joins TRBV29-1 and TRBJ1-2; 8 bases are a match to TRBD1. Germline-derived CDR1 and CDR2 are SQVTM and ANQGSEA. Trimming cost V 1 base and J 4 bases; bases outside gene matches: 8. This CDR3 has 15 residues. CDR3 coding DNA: TGCAGCGTTGAAGGCCTAGGACAGGGCAGCTATGGCTACACCTTC. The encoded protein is CSVEGLGQGSYGYTF.

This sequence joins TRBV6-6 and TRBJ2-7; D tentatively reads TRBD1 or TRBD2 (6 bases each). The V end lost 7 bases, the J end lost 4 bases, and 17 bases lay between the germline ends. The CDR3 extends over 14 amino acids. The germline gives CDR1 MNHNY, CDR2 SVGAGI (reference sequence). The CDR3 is CASTTEQGGYEQYF. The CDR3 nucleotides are TGTGCCAGCACAACTGAACAGGGAGGTTACGAGCAGTACTTC.

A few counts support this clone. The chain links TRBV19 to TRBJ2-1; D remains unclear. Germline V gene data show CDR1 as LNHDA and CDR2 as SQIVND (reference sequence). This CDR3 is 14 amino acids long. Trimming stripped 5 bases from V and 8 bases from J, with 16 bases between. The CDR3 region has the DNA TGTGCCAGTAGTGGCCCCCCCCTTGTCGATGAGCAGTTCTTC. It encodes CASSGPPLVDEQFF. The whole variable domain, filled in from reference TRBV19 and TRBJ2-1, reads DGGITQSPKYLFRKEGQNVTLSCEQNLNHDAMYWYRQDPGQGLRLIYYSQIVNDFQKGDIAEGYSVSREKKESFPLTVTSAQKNPTAFYLCASSGPPLVDEQFFGPGTRLTVL.

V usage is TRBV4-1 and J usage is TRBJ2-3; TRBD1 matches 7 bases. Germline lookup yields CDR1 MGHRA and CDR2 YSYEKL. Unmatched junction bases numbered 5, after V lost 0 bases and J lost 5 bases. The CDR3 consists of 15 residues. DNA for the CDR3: TGCGCCAGCAGCCAAGAAGGGGGCCTTATAGATACGCAGTATTTT. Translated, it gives CASSQEGGLIDTQYF.

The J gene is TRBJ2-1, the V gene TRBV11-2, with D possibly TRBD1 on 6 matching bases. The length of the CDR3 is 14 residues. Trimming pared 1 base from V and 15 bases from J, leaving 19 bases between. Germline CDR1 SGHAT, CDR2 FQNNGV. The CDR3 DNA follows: TGTGCCAGCAGCTTAGTGGGACAAGGCGTGAGCGTGTTCTTC. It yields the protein CASSLVGQGVSVFF.

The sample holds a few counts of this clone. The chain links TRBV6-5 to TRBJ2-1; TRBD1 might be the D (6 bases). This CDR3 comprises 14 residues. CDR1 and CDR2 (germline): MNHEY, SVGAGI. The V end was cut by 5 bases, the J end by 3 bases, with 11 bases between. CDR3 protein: CASSVGTYYNEQFF. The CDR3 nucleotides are TGTGCCAGCAGTGTCGGGACATACTACAATGAGCAGTTCTTC.

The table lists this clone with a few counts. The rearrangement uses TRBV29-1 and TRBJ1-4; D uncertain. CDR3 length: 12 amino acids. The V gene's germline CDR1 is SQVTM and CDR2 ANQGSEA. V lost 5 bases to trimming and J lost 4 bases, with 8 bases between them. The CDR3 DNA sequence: TGCAGCGTTCCGGATGTTAATGAAAAACTGTTTTTT. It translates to CSVPDVNEKLFF.

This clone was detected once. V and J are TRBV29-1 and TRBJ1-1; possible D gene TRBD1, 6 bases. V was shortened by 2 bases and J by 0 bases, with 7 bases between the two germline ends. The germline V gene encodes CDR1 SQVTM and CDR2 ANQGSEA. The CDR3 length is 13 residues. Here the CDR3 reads CSVEQGMNTEAFF. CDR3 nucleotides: TGCAGCGTTGAACAGGGGATGAACACTGAAGCTTTCTTT.

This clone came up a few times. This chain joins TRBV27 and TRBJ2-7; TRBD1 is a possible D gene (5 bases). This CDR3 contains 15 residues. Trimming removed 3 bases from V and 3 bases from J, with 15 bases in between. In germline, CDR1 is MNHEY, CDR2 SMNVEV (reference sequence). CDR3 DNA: TGTGCCAGCAGTTTCGGCGTCACAGGAGACTACGAGCAGTACTTC. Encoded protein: CASSFGVTGDYEQYF.

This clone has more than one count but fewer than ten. The DNA of the CDR3 is TGTGCCTGGATGGCCCATACAGATACGCAGTATTTT. Translating gives CAWMAHTDTQYF. This rearrangement joins TRBV30 to TRBJ2-3; D gene unclear. Trimming stripped 4 bases from V and 3 bases from J, with 8 bases between. The CDR3 length is 12 residues. Per the germline V gene, CDR1 is GTSNPN and CDR2 is SVGIG (reference sequence). The full variable domain, in which reference TRBV30 and TRBJ2-3 provide the parts outside the CDR3, is SQTIHQWPATLVQPVGSPLSLECTVEGTSNPNLYWYRQAAGRGLQLLFYSVGIGQISSEVPQNLSASRPQDRQFILSSKKLLLSDSGFYLCAWMAHTDTQYFGPGTRLTVL.

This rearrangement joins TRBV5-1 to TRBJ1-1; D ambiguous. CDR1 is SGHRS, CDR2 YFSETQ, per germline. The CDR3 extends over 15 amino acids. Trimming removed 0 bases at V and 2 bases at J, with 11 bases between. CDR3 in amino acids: CASSLGGQDNTEAFF. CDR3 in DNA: TGCGCCAGCAGCTTGGGTGGCCAGGACAACACTGAAGCTTTCTTT.

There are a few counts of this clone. DNA of the CDR3: TGTGCCAGCAGTTTAATACATGGCTCACCCCTCCACTTT. Protein sequence: CASSLIHGSPLHF. This chain connects TRBV27 to TRBJ1-6; D unresolved. The V end lost 2 bases, the J end lost 10 bases, and 9 bases lay between the germline ends. This CDR3 is 13 amino acids long. Germline V CDR1 and CDR2: MNHEY, SMNVEV (reference sequence).

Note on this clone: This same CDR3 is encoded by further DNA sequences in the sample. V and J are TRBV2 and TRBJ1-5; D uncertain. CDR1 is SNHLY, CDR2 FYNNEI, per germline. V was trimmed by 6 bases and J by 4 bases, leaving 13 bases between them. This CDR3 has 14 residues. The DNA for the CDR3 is TGTGCCAGCAGCGAAACGGGAGCTAATCAGCCCCAGCATTTT. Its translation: CASSETGANQPQHF.

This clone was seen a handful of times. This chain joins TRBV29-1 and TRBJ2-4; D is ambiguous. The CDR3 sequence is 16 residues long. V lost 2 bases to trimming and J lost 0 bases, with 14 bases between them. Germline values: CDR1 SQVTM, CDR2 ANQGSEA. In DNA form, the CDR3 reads TGCAGCGTTGAAAAGGTTAATGAATTAGCCAAAAACATTCAGTACTTC. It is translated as CSVEKVNELAKNIQYF.

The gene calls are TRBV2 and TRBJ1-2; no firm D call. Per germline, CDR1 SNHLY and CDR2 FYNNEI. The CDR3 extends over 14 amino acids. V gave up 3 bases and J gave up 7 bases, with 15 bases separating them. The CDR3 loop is CASSDVSGRGGYTF. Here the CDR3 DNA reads TGTGCCAGCAGTGACGTTAGCGGGCGGGGTGGCTACACCTTC. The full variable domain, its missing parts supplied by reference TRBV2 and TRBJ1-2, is EPEVTQTPSHQVTQMGQEVILRCVPISNHLYFYWYRQILGQKVEFLVSFYNNEISEKSEIFDDQFSVERPDGSNFTLKIRSTKLEDSAMYFCASSDVSGRGGYTFGSGTRLTVV.